The text below deals with one TCR beta chain. Its antigen remains unknown. Then a second PCR, running roughly 7 to 12 cycles, was carried out with a sample-barcoded 5' primer and a J-beta primer mix. TCRdb ran MiXCR on the 5' RACE reads and lists one entry per CDR3 protein. The sample carries some 1.4 million distinct CDR3 sequences, roughly 40% recorded once. This sample stems from a study of blood T cells in healthy people across ages. Study-wide results and limits: Unsorted PBMC material precluded a definitive naive versus antigen-experienced comparison. Long-lived and aged donors differed, with more naive CD4+ cells and higher diversity in the long-lived.

The sequenced sample consisted of blood. The sequence derives from a woman aged 18-30 years in good health.

CDR3 protein: CASSVYRGLNTGELFF. The DNA of the CDR3 is TGTGCCAGCAGCGTCTACAGGGGGCTGAACACCGGGGAGCTGTTTTTT. J is TRBJ2-2 and V is TRBV9, with TRBD1 identical over 9 bases. CDR1 and CDR2 (germline): SGDLS, YYNGEE. V lost 2 bases, J lost 1 base, and 3 bases stayed unmatched. The length of the CDR3 is 16 residues.